These T cell receptor beta chains were read from a single sample in a study of human T cells and chemical hapten exposure. TCRdb re-called the RACE reads with MiXCR, one entry per CDR3 protein. The sample contains about 110,000 distinct CDR3 sequences, under 35% of which appear only once. Sequenced here: whole blood, sampled in connection with sensitization to the hapten diphenylcyclopropenone (DPC). All receptors derive from a man aged 35-49 years with alopecia areata. Some clones in this sample may be carry-over from other donors' samples. CDR3s include the opening cysteine and the closing phenylalanine or tryptophan. The D gene is left open where the match is weak. Expanded clones are given a class, and other clones once, few, many or no size at all.

TRBJ1-2 | TRBV6-5 | TRBD1 | - | TGTGCCAGCAGGGATGACAGGGGAGGTGGCTACACCTTC | CASRDDRGGGYTF
TRBJ1-1 | TRBV6-5 | - | few | TGTGCCACTTCAAGATACGGGGGGAACACTGAAGCTTTCTTT | CATSRYGGNTEAFF
TRBJ2-1 | TRBV20-1 | - | few | TGCAGTGCTCAGAGTCTCAGCTCCTACAATGAGCAGTTCTTC | CSAQSLSSYNEQFF
TRBJ1-2 | TRBV20-1 | TRBD1 | few | TGCAGTGCTGCCCGGGCAGGGGGCTATGGCTACACCTTC | CSAARAGGYGYTF
TRBJ2-3 | TRBV3-1 | TRBD1 | - | TGTGCCAGCAGCCAAGATCGAGACAGGGGGCGGGATACGCAGTATTTT | CASSQDRDRGRDTQYF
TRBJ2-3 | TRBV6-6 | - | few | TGTGCCAGCAGTTACGGAATTGGGGAGACGCAGTATTTT | CASSYGIGETQYF
TRBJ2-3 | TRBV12-3/TRBV12-4 | TRBD1 | - | TGTGCCAGCAGTCCCCGATCGACAGGGATTGATACGCAGTATTTT | CASSPRSTGIDTQYF
TRBJ1-1 | TRBV28 | - | - | TGTGCCAGCTTCCTGGGGGCAGGGGTGGGCACTGAAGCTTTCTTT | CASFLGAGVGTEAFF
TRBJ2-3 | TRBV6-2/TRBV6-3 | - | - | TGTGCCAGCAGGAAAACAACTAGCACAGATACGCAGTATTTT | CASRKTTSTDTQYF
TRBJ2-1 | TRBV3-1 | - | few | TGTGCCAGCAGCCCACCTTGGGGGCAGTCAGACGAGCAGTTCTTC | CASSPPWGQSDEQFF
TRBJ2-2 | TRBV5-4 | TRBD1 | - | TGTGCCAGCAGCCCTCCGGGACAGGGCCCCACCGGGGAGCTGTTTTTT | CASSPPGQGPTGELFF
TRBJ1-1 | TRBV12-3/TRBV12-4 | - | - | TGTGCCAGCAGCGCGGGAAGACTCACTGAAGCTTTCTTT | CASSAGRLTEAFF
TRBJ2-5 | TRBV28 | TRBD2 | - | TGTGCCAGTGCTAGCGGGGGCCAAGAAACCCAGTACTTC | CASASGGQETQYF
TRBJ2-1 | TRBV24-1 | - | - | TGTGCCACCAACCTTGGGGGGGGCGGTGAGCAGTTCTTC | CATNLGGGGEQFF
TRBJ2-3 | TRBV7-2 | - | - | TGTGCCAGCAGGACAGGACCCTCGGGGGATACGCAGTATTTT | CASRTGPSGDTQYF
TRBJ1-1 | TRBV5-1 | - | - | TGCGCCAGCAGGGGGGGCAGGGGATGGTCGAACACTGAAGCTTTCTTT | CASRGGRGWSNTEAFF
TRBJ2-3 | TRBV20-1 | TRBD2 | few | TGCAGTGCTAGTAGCGGACTAGCGGCCCAGTTGGATACGCAGTATTTT | CSASSGLAAQLDTQYF
TRBJ2-3 | TRBV14 | - | - | TGTGCCAGCAGCCAATCGGGGTTTCGGAGCACAGATACGCAGTATTTT | CASSQSGFRSTDTQYF
TRBJ2-5 | TRBV6-6 | - | few | TGTGCCAGCAGTTACTTGAACCGGGAGACCCAGTACTTC | CASSYLNRETQYF
TRBJ2-3 | TRBV6-2/TRBV6-3 | - | - | TGTGCCAGCAGTCGAGACAACACAGATACGCAGTATTTT | CASSRDNTDTQYF
TRBJ2-1 | TRBV6-1 | TRBD2 | few | TGTGCCAGCTTGGCTAGCGGGAGGGGTGAGCAGTTCTTC | CASLASGRGEQFF
TRBJ2-2 | TRBV21-1 | - | once | TGTGCCAGCAGCAAAATTGGGGCCACTACACGGAACACCGGGGAGCTGTTTTTT | CASSKIGATTRNTGELFF
TRBJ2-5 | TRBV9 | TRBD2 | - | TGTGCCAGCAGCCCCCGACTAGCGGGAGGGCCGGGAGAGACCCAGTACTTC | CASSPRLAGGPGETQYF
TRBJ2-3 | TRBV11-3 | TRBD2 | - | TGTGCCAGCAGCTTGGCGGGAGGCTACACAGATACGCAGTATTTT | CASSLAGGYTDTQYF
TRBJ1-2 | TRBV12-3/TRBV12-4 | - | few | TGTGCCAGCAGTTTCCGGGACAAAGGAGGCTACACCTTC | CASSFRDKGGYTF
TRBJ2-5 | TRBV29-1 | TRBD2 | - | TGCAGCGTTGCGGACGGGGGGAAGCAAGAGACCCAGTACTTC | CSVADGGKQETQYF
TRBJ1-5 | TRBV18 | TRBD1 | - | TGTGCCAGCTCCCTAGGACAGGGTCCGAGCAATCAGCCCCAGCATTTT | CASSLGQGPSNQPQHF
TRBJ2-5 | TRBV7-2 | - | - | TGTGCCAGCAGCCTACAACAGGGTGTCCAAGAGACCCAGTACTTC | CASSLQQGVQETQYF